A single sample is the source of the 18 T cell receptor beta chains below, sequenced in a study of T cell repertoires in cytomegalovirus infection. TCRdb re-analysed the reads in MiXCR, keeping a single row per CDR3 protein. Counted here are approximately 500,000 distinct CDR3 sequences, approximately 11% occurring once; the ten biggest clones make up about 9.4%. Sequencing used PBMCs. The receptors stem from a human donor in good health (CMV status not recorded). Some clones in this sample may be carry-over from other donors' samples.

This clonotype has a count of ten or more. The rearrangement joins TRBV28 to TRBJ1-4; D is unresolved. From germline, CDR1 is MDHEN and CDR2 SYDVKM. Trimming removed 5 bases at V and 8 bases at J, with 15 bases between. CDR3 length: 14 amino acids. The CDR3: CASSPPTRGEKLFF. The CDR3 region has the DNA TGTGCCAGCAGTCCACCAACACGGGGAGAAAAACTGTTTTTT.

Ten or more counts support this clonotype. The chain uses TRBV7-3 and TRBJ2-5; D possibly uses TRBD1 or TRBD2 (5 bases each). V gave up 6 bases and J gave up 4 bases, with 15 bases separating them. Germline CDR1 is SGHTA and CDR2 is FQGTGA. The CDR3 has 14 residues. This CDR3 reads CASSRGSRGETQYF. The CDR3, as DNA: TGTGCCAGCAGTAGAGGGTCGAGGGGAGAGACCCAGTACTTC.

This clonotype was detected only a few times. This sequence joins TRBV7-2 and TRBJ1-3; maybe TRBD1 (6 bases). The CDR3 runs to 15 residues. The germline gives CDR1 SGHTA, CDR2 FQGNSA. The V end was cut by 4 bases, the J end by 5 bases, with 15 bases between. The CDR3 DNA reads TGTGCCAGCAGCTCCCCCCGGGACACAAGAAACACCATATATTTT. Protein: CASSSPRDTRNTIYF.

This clonotype was seen many times. The rearrangement uses TRBV20-1 and TRBJ2-7; the D gene is possibly TRBD1 (7 bases). CDR3 length: 13 amino acids. Germline assignment: CDR1 DFQATT and CDR2 SNEGSKA (reference sequence). The V end was cut by 6 bases, the J end by 4 bases, with 16 bases between. The DNA of the CDR3 is TGCAGTGCGGCGGGACAGACAAAGTACGAGCAGTACTTC. It yields the protein CSAAGQTKYEQYF.

This clonotype was found many times. J is TRBJ2-3 and V is TRBV7-9, with TRBD1 matching 9 bases. The CDR3 covers 16 residues. With V trimmed by 5 bases and J by 0 bases, 6 bases remained unmatched. The V gene's germline CDR1 is SEHNR and CDR2 FQNEAQ (reference sequence). Written as DNA, the CDR3 is TGTGCCAGCAGCATCGCCGGGACAGGGAGCACAGATACGCAGTATTTT. Protein sequence: CASSIAGTGSTDTQYF.

This clonotype was picked up many times. The rearrangement joins TRBV7-2 to TRBJ2-3; no definite D call. Germline-derived CDR1 and CDR2 are SGHTA and FQGNSA. This CDR3 contains 14 residues. Deletions cut 2 bases from V and 7 bases from J, with 13 bases between. The CDR3 DNA is TGTGCCAGCAGCTTAACCCCTTTCACCCATACGCAGTATTTT. Its translation: CASSLTPFTHTQYF.

This clonotype was counted many times. The chain is built from TRBV7-9 and TRBJ1-3; perhaps TRBD1 as D (5 bases). CDR3 length: 17 amino acids. Trimming cost V 3 bases and J 0 bases, with 15 bases left between them. CDR1 and CDR2 (germline): SEHNR, FQNEAQ (reference sequence). The CDR3 is CASSFRGRSLSGNTIYF. DNA of the CDR3: TGTGCCAGCAGCTTCCGGGGCCGGTCCCTCTCTGGAAACACCATATATTTT.

This clonotype has a handful of counts. V is TRBV29-1 and J is TRBJ2-7; D gene uncertain. The length of the CDR3 is 12 residues. The germline gives CDR1 SQVTM, CDR2 ANQGSEA. Deletions cut 4 bases from V and 2 bases from J, with 9 bases between. For the CDR3, the DNA is TGCAGCGTTGTGACGTTTACCTACGAGCAGTACTTC. This gives the protein CSVVTFTYEQYF.

Here the CDR3 DNA reads TGTGCCAGCAGTGACCTGAATAAAGCTTTCTTT. Protein: CASSDLNKAFF. The chain joins TRBV2 to TRBJ1-1; D gene ambiguous. V was shortened by 3 bases and J by 9 bases, with 8 bases between the two germline ends. This CDR3 region has 11 residues. The V gene's germline CDR1 is SNHLY and CDR2 FYNNEI.

There are a few counts of this clonotype. The gene calls are TRBV20-1 and TRBJ2-7; 8 bases are a match to TRBD1. Per germline, CDR1 DFQATT and CDR2 SNEGSKA (reference sequence). This CDR3 contains 12 residues. The junction had 4 bases not matched to a gene; V was cut back by 6 bases and J by 3 bases. The CDR3 DNA is TGCAGTGCGAATGGACAGGGCTACGAGCAGTACTTC. It translates to CSANGQGYEQYF.

This clonotype was found many times. The chain joins TRBV10-3 to TRBJ2-7, with 7 bases that match TRBD2. The length of the CDR3 is 15 residues. Per the germline V gene, CDR1 is ENHRY and CDR2 is SYGVKD. The junction had 6 bases not matched to a gene; V was cut back by 3 bases and J by 1 base. The CDR3 spells CAISDLTSRSYEQYF. The CDR3 region has the DNA TGTGCCATCAGTGACCTGACTAGCCGTTCCTACGAGCAGTACTTC.

This chain links TRBV11-2 with TRBJ1-1, with D unclear. Germline loops: CDR1 SGHAT, CDR2 FQNNGV. V shed 1 base and J shed 1 base, with 10 bases lying between them. The CDR3 runs 15 residues. CDR3 amino acids: CASSLALTGNTEAFF. CDR3 nucleotide sequence: TGTGCCAGCAGCTTAGCCCTGACGGGGAACACTGAAGCTTTCTTT.

This clonotype was seen a few times. CDR3 coding DNA: TGTGCCAGCAGCTTGGGCTCTAGCGGGGGGATGGAGACCCAGTACTTC. Translated: CASSLGSSGGMETQYF. The V gene is TRBV5-4, the J gene TRBJ2-5; 11 nucleotides agree with TRBD2. Germline V lookup: CDR1 SGHNT, CDR2 YYREEE (reference sequence). This CDR3 is built from 16 residues. V lost 0 bases to trimming and J lost 5 bases; unmatched junction nucleotides: 6.

The sample holds many counts of this clonotype. The rearrangement uses TRBV14 and TRBJ2-1; 10 nucleotides line up with TRBD2. V was clipped by 3 bases and J by 7 bases; unmatched bases: 12. This CDR3 region has 17 residues. Germline V gene sequence: CDR1 SGHDN, CDR2 FVKESK. This CDR3 is CASSHGVGAGGPNEQFF. CDR3 DNA sequence: TGTGCCAGCAGCCACGGCGTGGGAGCGGGAGGGCCGAATGAGCAGTTCTTC.

There are a few counts of this clonotype. The chain joins TRBV7-9 to TRBJ1-2; D is ambiguous. The CDR3 runs 12 residues. V was trimmed by 5 bases and J by 4 bases, leaving 8 bases between them. Germline V gene sequence: CDR1 SEHNR, CDR2 FQNEAQ (reference sequence). CDR3: CASSQMAYGYTF. The CDR3 coding sequence is TGTGCCAGCAGCCAAATGGCCTATGGCTACACCTTC.

This clonotype was seen at least ten times. The gene calls are TRBV5-5 and TRBJ2-7, with D perhaps matching TRBD1 (5 bases). Germline lookup yields CDR1 SGHKS and CDR2 YYEKEE (reference sequence). The CDR3 spans 17 residues. The germline V and J ends were trimmed by 3 bases and 1 base, with 20 bases remaining between them. The CDR3 here is CASSSYPTVLISYEQYF. In nucleotides, the CDR3 is TGTGCCAGCAGCTCCTACCCGACAGTTCTAATTTCCTACGAGCAGTACTTC. The complete variable domain, with remaining parts taken from reference TRBV5-5 and TRBJ2-7, reads DAGVTQSPTHLIKTRGQQVTLRCSPISGHKSVSWYQQVLGQGPQFIFQYYEKEERGRGNFPDRFSARQFPNYSSELNVNALLLGDSALYLCASSSYPTVLISYEQYFGPGTRLTVT.

This clonotype has more than one count but fewer than ten. The chain combines TRBV23-1 with TRBJ2-1, with D uncertain. TRBV23-1 is an ORF for which the function is uncertain. CDR3 size: 13 residues. The ends were cut back, 3 bases at V and 12 bases at J, with 15 bases in the middle. CDR3 in DNA: TGCGCCAGCAGTCAGGATTTAAGCAGGAGGCAGTTCTTC. Its protein is CASSQDLSRRQFF.

This clonotype occurred many times. The chain employs TRBV11-2 and TRBJ2-7, with D perhaps TRBD1 (6 bases). Germline lookup yields CDR1 SGHAT and CDR2 FQNNGV. Trimming cost V 5 bases and J 2 bases, with 13 bases left between them. The CDR3 spans 14 residues. CDR3 loop: CASSNRDNTYEQYF. CDR3 DNA sequence: TGTGCCAGCAGCAACCGGGACAACACCTACGAGCAGTACTTC.